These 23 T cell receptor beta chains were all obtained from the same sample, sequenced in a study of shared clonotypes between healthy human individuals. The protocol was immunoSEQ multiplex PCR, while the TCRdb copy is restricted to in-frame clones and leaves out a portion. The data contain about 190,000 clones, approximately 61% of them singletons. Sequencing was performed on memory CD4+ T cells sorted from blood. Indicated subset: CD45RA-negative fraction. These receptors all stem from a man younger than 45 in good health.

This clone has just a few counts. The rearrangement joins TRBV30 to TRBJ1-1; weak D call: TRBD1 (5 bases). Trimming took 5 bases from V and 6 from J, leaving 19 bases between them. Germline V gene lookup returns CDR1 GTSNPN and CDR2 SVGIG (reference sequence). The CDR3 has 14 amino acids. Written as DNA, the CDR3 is TGTGCCTGGTCAAACCCGGGTGGGACGTCTGAAGCTTTCTTT. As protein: CAWSNPGGTSEAFF.

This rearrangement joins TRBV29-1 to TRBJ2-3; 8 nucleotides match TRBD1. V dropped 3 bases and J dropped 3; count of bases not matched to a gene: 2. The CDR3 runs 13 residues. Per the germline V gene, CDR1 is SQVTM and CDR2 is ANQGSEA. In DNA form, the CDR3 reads TGCAGCGTTGACCAGGGGGCAACAGATACGCAGTATTTT. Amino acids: CSVDQGATDTQYF.

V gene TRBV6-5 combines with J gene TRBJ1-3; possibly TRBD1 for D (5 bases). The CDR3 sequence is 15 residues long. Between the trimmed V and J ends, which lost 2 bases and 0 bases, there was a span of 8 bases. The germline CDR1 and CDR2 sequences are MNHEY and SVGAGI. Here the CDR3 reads CASSYGTNSGNTIYF. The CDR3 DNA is TGTGCCAGCAGTTACGGGACCAACTCTGGAAACACCATATATTTT.

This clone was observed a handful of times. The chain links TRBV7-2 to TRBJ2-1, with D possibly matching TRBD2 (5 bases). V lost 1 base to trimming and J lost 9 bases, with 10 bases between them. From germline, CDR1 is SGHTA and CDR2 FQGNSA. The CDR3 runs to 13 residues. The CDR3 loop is CASSLGGQREQFF. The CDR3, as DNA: TGTGCCAGCAGCTTAGGAGGGCAGCGTGAGCAGTTCTTC.

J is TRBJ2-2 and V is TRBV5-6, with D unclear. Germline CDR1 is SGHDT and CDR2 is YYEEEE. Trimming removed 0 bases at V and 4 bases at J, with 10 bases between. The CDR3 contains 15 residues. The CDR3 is CASSLGQSLTGELFF. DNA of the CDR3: TGTGCCAGCAGCTTGGGGCAGAGCCTCACCGGGGAGCTGTTTTTT.

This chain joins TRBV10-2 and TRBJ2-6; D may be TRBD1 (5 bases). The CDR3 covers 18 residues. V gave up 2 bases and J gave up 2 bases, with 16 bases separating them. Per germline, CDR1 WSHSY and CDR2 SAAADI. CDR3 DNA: TGCGCCAGCAGTGAGATTGGAGCAGGGCTGGCTGGGGCCAACGTCCTGACTTTC. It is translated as CASSEIGAGLAGANVLTF.

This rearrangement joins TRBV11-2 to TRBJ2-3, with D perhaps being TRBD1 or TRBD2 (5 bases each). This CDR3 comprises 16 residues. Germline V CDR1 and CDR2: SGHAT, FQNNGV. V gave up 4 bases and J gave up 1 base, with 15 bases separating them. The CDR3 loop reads CASSSNERGRTDTQYF. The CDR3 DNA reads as TGTGCCAGCAGCTCCAACGAGAGGGGACGCACAGATACGCAGTATTTT.

CDR3 residues: CASSRVGNYGYTF. The CDR3 DNA follows: TGTGCCAGTAGCCGAGTGGGGAATTATGGCTACACCTTC. This chain connects TRBV19 to TRBJ1-2, with D unresolved. The CDR3 consists of 13 residues. Deletions cut 6 bases from V and 5 bases from J, with 13 bases between. CDR1 LNHDA and CDR2 SQIVND come from the germline V gene (reference sequence). The entire variable domain, with the rest obtained from reference TRBV19 and TRBJ1-2, is as follows: DGGITQSPKYLFRKEGQNVTLSCEQNLNHDAMYWYRQDPGQGLRLIYYSQIVNDFQKGDIAEGYSVSREKKESFPLTVTSAQKNPTAFYLCASSRVGNYGYTFGSGTRLTVV.

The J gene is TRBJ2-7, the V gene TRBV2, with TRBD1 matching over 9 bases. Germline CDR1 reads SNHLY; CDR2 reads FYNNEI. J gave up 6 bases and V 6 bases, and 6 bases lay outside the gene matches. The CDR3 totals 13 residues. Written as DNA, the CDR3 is TGTGCCAGCAGAGGGACAGGGAACGGCGAGCAGTACTTC. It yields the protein CASRGTGNGEQYF.

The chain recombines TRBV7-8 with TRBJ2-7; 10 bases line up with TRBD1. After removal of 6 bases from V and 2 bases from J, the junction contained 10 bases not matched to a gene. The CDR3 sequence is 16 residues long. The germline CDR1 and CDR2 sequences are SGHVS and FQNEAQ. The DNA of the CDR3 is TGTGCCAGCAGTTCGCTCTCCGGGACAGGGGCCTACGAGCAGTACTTC. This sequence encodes CASSSLSGTGAYEQYF.

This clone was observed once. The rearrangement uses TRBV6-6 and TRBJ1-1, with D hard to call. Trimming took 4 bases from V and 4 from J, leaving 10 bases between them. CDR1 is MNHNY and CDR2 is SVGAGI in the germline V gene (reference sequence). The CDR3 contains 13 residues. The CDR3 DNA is TGTGCCAGCAGTTCCGACTTCCTCACTGAAGCTTTCTTT. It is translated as CASSSDFLTEAFF.

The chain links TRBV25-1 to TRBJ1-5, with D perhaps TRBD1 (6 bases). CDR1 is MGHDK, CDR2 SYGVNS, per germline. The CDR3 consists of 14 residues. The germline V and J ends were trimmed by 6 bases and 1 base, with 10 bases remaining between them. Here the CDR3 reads CASSRGFSNQPQHF. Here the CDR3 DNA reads TGTGCCAGCAGCAGGGGATTCAGCAATCAGCCCCAGCATTTT.

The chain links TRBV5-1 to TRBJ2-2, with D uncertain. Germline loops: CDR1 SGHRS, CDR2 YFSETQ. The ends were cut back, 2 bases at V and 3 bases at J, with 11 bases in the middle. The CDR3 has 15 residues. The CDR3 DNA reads TGCGCCAGCAGCTTCGTCCAGGAGTACACCGGGGAGCTGTTTTTT. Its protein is CASSFVQEYTGELFF.

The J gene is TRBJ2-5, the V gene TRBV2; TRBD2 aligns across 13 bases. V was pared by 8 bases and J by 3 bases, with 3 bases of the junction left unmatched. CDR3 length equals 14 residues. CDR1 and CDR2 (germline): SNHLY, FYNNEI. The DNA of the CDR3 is TGTGCCAGCGGAGGACTAGCGGGAGAAGAGACCCAGTACTTC. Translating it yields CASGGLAGEETQYF.

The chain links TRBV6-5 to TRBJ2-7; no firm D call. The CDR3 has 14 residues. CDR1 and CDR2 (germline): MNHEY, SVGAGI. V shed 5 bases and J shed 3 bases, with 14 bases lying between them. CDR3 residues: CASSRPGSVYEQYF. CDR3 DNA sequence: TGTGCCAGCAGTCGACCGGGCTCAGTCTACGAGCAGTACTTC.

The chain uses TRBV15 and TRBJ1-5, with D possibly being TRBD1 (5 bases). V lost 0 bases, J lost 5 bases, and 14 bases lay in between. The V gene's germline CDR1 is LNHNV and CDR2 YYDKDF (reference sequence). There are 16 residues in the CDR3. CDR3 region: CATSRDPQGGDQPQHF. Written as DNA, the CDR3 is TGTGCCACCAGCAGAGATCCGCAGGGTGGGGATCAGCCCCAGCATTTT. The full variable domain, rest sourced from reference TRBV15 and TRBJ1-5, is DAMVIQNPRYQVTQFGKPVTLSCSQTLNHNVMYWYQQKSSQAPKLLFHYYDKDFNNEADTPDNFQSRRPNTSFCFLDIRSPGLGDTAMYLCATSRDPQGGDQPQHFGDGTRLSIL.

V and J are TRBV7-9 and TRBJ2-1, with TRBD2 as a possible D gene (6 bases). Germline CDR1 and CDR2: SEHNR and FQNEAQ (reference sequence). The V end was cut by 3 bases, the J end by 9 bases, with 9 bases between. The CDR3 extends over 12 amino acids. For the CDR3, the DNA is TGTGCCAGCAGCTTTTCCGGGGGTGAGCAGTTCTTC. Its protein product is CASSFSGGEQFF.

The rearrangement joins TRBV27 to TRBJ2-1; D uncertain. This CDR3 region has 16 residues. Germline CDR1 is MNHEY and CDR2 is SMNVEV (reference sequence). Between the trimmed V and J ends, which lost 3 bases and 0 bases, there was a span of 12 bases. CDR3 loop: CASSLKARPSYNEQFF. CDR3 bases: TGTGCCAGCAGTTTGAAGGCCAGACCCTCCTACAATGAGCAGTTCTTC.

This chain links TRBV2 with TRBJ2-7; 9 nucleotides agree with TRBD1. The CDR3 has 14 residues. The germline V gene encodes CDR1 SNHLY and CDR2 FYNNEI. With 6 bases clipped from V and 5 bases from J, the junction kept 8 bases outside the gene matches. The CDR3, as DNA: TGTGCCAGCAGCCGGGACAGGGTAAGCCACGAGCAGTACTTC. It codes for CASSRDRVSHEQYF. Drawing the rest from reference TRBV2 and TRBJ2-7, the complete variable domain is EPEVTQTPSHQVTQMGQEVILRCVPISNHLYFYWYRQILGQKVEFLVSFYNNEISEKSEIFDDQFSVERPDGSNFTLKIRSTKLEDSAMYFCASSRDRVSHEQYFGPGTRLTVT.

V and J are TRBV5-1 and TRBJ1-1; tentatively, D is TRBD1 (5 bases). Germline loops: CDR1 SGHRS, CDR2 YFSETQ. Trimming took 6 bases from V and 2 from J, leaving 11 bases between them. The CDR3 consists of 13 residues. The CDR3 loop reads CASKAQGNTEAFF. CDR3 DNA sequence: TGCGCCAGCAAAGCCCAGGGTAACACTGAAGCTTTCTTT.

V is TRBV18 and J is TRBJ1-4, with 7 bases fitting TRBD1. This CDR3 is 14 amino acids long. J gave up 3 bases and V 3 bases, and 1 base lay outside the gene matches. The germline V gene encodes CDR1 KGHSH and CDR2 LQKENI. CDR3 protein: CASSPTGPNEKLFF. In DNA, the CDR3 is TGTGCCAGCTCACCGACAGGGCCTAATGAAAAACTGTTTTTT.

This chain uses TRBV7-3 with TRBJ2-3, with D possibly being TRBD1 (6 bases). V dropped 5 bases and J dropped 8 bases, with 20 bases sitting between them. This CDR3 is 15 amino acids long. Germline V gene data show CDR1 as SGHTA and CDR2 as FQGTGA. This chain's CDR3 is CASSKGGPTLGTQYF. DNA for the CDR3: TGTGCCAGCAGCAAAGGGGGACCCACCCTTGGTACGCAGTATTTT. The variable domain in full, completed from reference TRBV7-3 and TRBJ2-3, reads GAGVSQTPSNKVTEKGKYVELRCDPISGHTALYWYRQSLGQGPEFLIYFQGTGAADDSGLPNDRFFAVRPEGSVSTLKIQRTERGDSAVYLCASSKGGPTLGTQYFGPGTRLTVL.

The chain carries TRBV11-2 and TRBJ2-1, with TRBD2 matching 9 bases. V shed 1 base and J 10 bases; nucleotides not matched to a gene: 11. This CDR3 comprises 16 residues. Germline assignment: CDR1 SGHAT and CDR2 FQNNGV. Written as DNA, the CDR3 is TGTGCCAGCAGCTTAGGACTAGCGGACTCCCTACGCGAGCAGTTCTTC. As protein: CASSLGLADSLREQFF.